This T cell receptor (beta chain) stems from a study of vaccination effects on CD4 cells after COVID-19. Regarding the study as a whole: Clonal contraction was marked in infection- and vaccine-induced clones late after vaccination.

The method was immunoSEQ multiplex PCR; TCRdb's version includes in-frame clones alone and lacks a portion of them. Here the sample spans about 54,000 clones, 75% to 90% being singletons. Expansion with viral peptide pools was applied to antigen-specific CD4+ T cells by the ViraFEST assay prior to sequencing. Researchers isolated CD4+ T cells once 9 to 11 days of culture had elapsed. None of the vaccinated had previously contracted SARS-CoV-2, and their nucleocapsid antibodies tested negative. Wells containing roughly 1.8 million PBMC each were cultured with roughly 10 IU/ml IL-2 and around 10 ug/ml peptides. Cells had half their medium changed to IL-2 medium on days 3 and 7. Note on this clone: What it binds is unknown.

Germline lookup yields CDR1 MDHEN and CDR2 SYDVKM. This CDR3 has 16 residues. Trimming left V 1 base short and J 1 base short, with 10 bases between. Sequences were derived from CD4+ T cells from PBMCs cultured with HCoV-229E spike peptides, sampled before COVID-19 vaccination. The TCR was taken from a human donor who received a COVID-19 vaccine. The rearrangement uses TRBV28 and TRBJ2-2; D remains unclear. CDR3 nucleotides: TGTGCCAGCAGTTTATCCCTAGTACAGAACACCGGGGAGCTGTTTTTT. Translated, it gives CASSLSLVQNTGELFF.